These 24 T cell receptor beta chains originate from one sample sequenced in a study of cytomegalovirus exposure and HLA in healthy donors. The data were produced by immunoSEQ multiplex PCR, yet TCRdb's version contains in-frame clones alone and is incomplete. The sample yields tens of thousands of clones, around four fifths seen once. What was sequenced was PBMCs. These receptors were obtained from a man younger than 45 in good health and CMV-seronegative.

The chain combines TRBV19 with TRBJ2-1, with 8 bases identical to TRBD2. The J segment lost 4 bases and the V segment lost 7 bases, leaving 12 bases of the junction unmatched. Germline lookup yields CDR1 LNHDA and CDR2 SQIVND (reference sequence). This CDR3 comprises 16 residues. The CDR3 bases are TGTGCCAGTACCCTACCTGGGGCGGGGGGTTACAATGAGCAGTTCTTC. It is translated as CASTLPGAGGYNEQFF. Full variable domain (remainder filled in from reference TRBV19 and TRBJ2-1): DGGITQSPKYLFRKEGQNVTLSCEQNLNHDAMYWYRQDPGQGLRLIYYSQIVNDFQKGDIAEGYSVSREKKESFPLTVTSAQKNPTAFYLCASTLPGAGGYNEQFFGPGTRLTVL.

CDR3 sequence reads: CASSRGGLGEETQYF. The CDR3 DNA reads as TGTGCCAGCAGCCGGGGGGGTTTGGGGGAAGAGACCCAGTACTTC. The V gene is TRBV5-4, the J gene TRBJ2-5, with 8 positions matching TRBD2. CDR1 is SGHNT and CDR2 is YYREEE in the germline V gene (reference sequence). V dropped 4 bases and J dropped 3; count of bases not matched to a gene: 8. This CDR3 comprises 15 residues.

The chain has TRBV7-2 and TRBJ1-1, with 8 positions matching TRBD1. Germline assignment: CDR1 SGHTA and CDR2 FQGNSA. This CDR3 spans 13 amino acids. Unmatched junction bases numbered 1, after V lost 4 bases and J lost 3 bases. In DNA form, the CDR3 reads TGTGCCAGCAGCTCACAGGGGGACACTGAAGCTTTCTTT. As protein: CASSSQGDTEAFF.

The chain carries TRBV5-4 and TRBJ2-7, with D possibly being TRBD1 (6 bases). Germline V gives CDR1 SGHNT, CDR2 YYREEE (reference sequence). V lost 3 bases and J lost 6, with 16 bases in between. This CDR3 is built from 14 residues. CDR3 sequence (DNA): TGTGCCAGCAGCTCCTTGGGTCTAGGGGGCGAGCAGTACGTC. Translating it yields CASSSLGLGGEQYV.

The CDR3 nucleotides are TGTGCCAGCAGCACGGGACTAGCGGGAGTAAGATCCTACAATGAGCAGTTCTTC. It is translated as CASSTGLAGVRSYNEQFF. The V and J genes are TRBV5-4 and TRBJ2-1, with 14 bases lining up with TRBD2. This CDR3 region has 18 residues. Per germline, CDR1 SGHNT and CDR2 YYREEE (reference sequence). The V gene end was trimmed by 4 bases and the J gene end by 1 base; junction bases not matched to a gene: 7.

The chain joins TRBV7-2 to TRBJ2-3; D is possibly TRBD2 (6 bases). Trimming took 6 bases from V and 6 from J, leaving 7 bases between them. The germline V gene has CDR1 SGHTA and CDR2 FQGNSA. The CDR3 totals 11 residues. The CDR3 here is CASRTSDTQYF. As DNA, the CDR3 is TGTGCCAGCAGAACTAGCGATACGCAGTATTTT.

In this sample, this clone turned up once. The V and J genes are TRBV11-2 and TRBJ2-5, with TRBD1 matching over 9 bases. The germline V gene encodes CDR1 SGHAT and CDR2 FQNNGV. The CDR3 length is 17 residues. V shed 1 base and J 5 bases; nucleotides not matched to a gene: 11. In nucleotides, the CDR3 is TGTGCCAGCAGCTTAGGCCCTTACCCAGGACAGGGGGAGACCCAGTACTTC. Translated: CASSLGPYPGQGETQYF.

Regarding this clone: Other nucleotide sequences from this sample produce the same CDR3. The rearrangement joins TRBV4-2 to TRBJ2-2; D is ambiguous. The germline CDR1 and CDR2 sequences are LGHNA and YNFKEQ. This CDR3 is built from 13 residues. Trimming left V 1 base short and J 4 bases short, with 4 bases between. CDR3: CASSQVSTGELFF. CDR3 coding DNA: TGTGCCAGCAGCCAAGTGAGCACCGGGGAGCTGTTTTTT.

V gene TRBV11-3 combines with J gene TRBJ2-5, with a weak D call TRBD1 (5 bases). The germline V gene encodes CDR1 SGHNT and CDR2 YENEEA. V lost 0 bases and J 4 bases, leaving 12 bases between the germline ends. The CDR3 is 15 amino acids. The CDR3 coding sequence is TGTGCCAGCAGCTTAGATAGCAGGGCGTCAGAGACCCAGTACTTC. The encoded protein is CASSLDSRASETQYF.

The chain has TRBV29-1 and TRBJ1-4; TRBD1 agrees at 7 bases. The junction had 9 bases not matched to a gene; V was cut back by 7 bases and J by 7 bases. The CDR3 contains 13 residues. Germline assignment: CDR1 SQVTM and CDR2 ANQGSEA. CDR3 amino acids: CSAGGLEGEKLFF. CDR3 DNA: TGCAGCGCAGGGGGGCTTGAGGGTGAAAAACTGTTTTTT.

This clone turned up a few times. The gene calls are TRBV5-8 and TRBJ1-5; D perhaps matches TRBD1 (5 bases). V shed 3 bases and J shed 4 bases, with 11 bases lying between them. Germline lookup yields CDR1 SGHTS and CDR2 YDEGEE. This CDR3 spans 14 amino acids. The CDR3 DNA reads TGTGCCAGCAGCTATCGACAGTTAAATCAGCCCCAGCATTTT. Amino acids: CASSYRQLNQPQHF.

This sequence joins TRBV4-2 and TRBJ2-7, with TRBD1 as a possible D gene (5 bases). Trimming pared 2 bases from V and 2 bases from J, leaving 13 bases between. This CDR3 contains 15 residues. Germline V lookup: CDR1 LGHNA, CDR2 YNFKEQ. The CDR3 is CASSQSHIGAYEQYF. The CDR3 DNA sequence: TGTGCCAGCAGCCAATCACATATAGGGGCCTACGAGCAGTACTTC.

This sequence joins TRBV7-9 and TRBJ1-1, with D tentatively TRBD1 (6 bases). The germline gives CDR1 SEHNR, CDR2 FQNEAQ (reference sequence). CDR3 length equals 14 residues. V lost 5 bases and J 5 bases, leaving 15 bases between the germline ends. CDR3 amino acids: CASSENWGRTEAFF. CDR3 bases: TGTGCCAGCAGCGAGAACTGGGGGCGGACTGAAGCTTTCTTT.

This clone has just one count. The chain uses TRBV15 and TRBJ1-1; the match to TRBD1 covers 8 bases. Per germline, CDR1 LNHNV and CDR2 YYDKDF (reference sequence). The CDR3 spans 14 residues. J was trimmed by 3 bases and V by 2 bases; bases with no gene match: 2. CDR3 nucleotide sequence: TGTGCCACCAGCAGAACAGGGGGGTACACTGAAGCTTTCTTT. Translating gives CATSRTGGYTEAFF.

The chain couples TRBV5-1 to TRBJ2-5; a possible D gene is TRBD2 (5 bases). In germline, CDR1 is SGHRS, CDR2 YFSETQ. V gave up 4 bases and J gave up 5 bases, with 15 bases separating them. The CDR3 is made up of 14 amino acids. In DNA form, the CDR3 reads TGCGCCAGCAGCCGACACGGGGATCGGGAGACCCAGTACTTC. Translated: CASSRHGDRETQYF.

This clone was detected a few times. The chain links TRBV6-1 to TRBJ2-7, with 7 positions matching TRBD1. This CDR3 spans 14 amino acids. From germline, CDR1 is MNHNS and CDR2 SASEGT. V was clipped by 3 bases and J by 6 bases; unmatched bases: 8. CDR3 amino acids: CASSDGQEYSEQYV. CDR3 sequence (DNA): TGTGCCAGCAGTGATGGACAGGAATATAGCGAGCAGTACGTC.

The rearrangement uses TRBV28 and TRBJ2-1; no clear D gene. Germline assignment: CDR1 MDHEN and CDR2 SYDVKM. This CDR3 has 19 amino acids. V dropped 5 bases and J dropped 3 bases, with 26 bases sitting between them. The CDR3 loop is CASSVATTLAQLGYNEQFF. CDR3 nucleotide sequence: TGTGCCAGCAGTGTAGCTACCACCCTCGCCCAATTAGGCTACAATGAGCAGTTCTTC.

The chain recombines TRBV15 with TRBJ1-1; D not resolved. Trimming took off 1 base at V and 11 bases at J, with 11 bases between the two ends. CDR1 is LNHNV and CDR2 is YYDKDF in the germline V gene (reference sequence). The length of the CDR3 is 12 residues. The CDR3 sequence: CATSRVEAGAFF. The DNA for the CDR3 is TGTGCCACCAGCAGAGTTGAGGCTGGCGCTTTCTTT. Full variable domain (remainder filled in from reference TRBV15 and TRBJ1-1): DAMVIQNPRYQVTQFGKPVTLSCSQTLNHNVMYWYQQKSSQAPKLLFHYYDKDFNNEADTPDNFQSRRPNTSFCFLDIRSPGLGDTAMYLCATSRVEAGAFFGQGTRLTVV.

The chain couples TRBV7-3 to TRBJ2-3, with TRBD2 as a possible D gene (5 bases). The germline V gene encodes CDR1 SGHTA and CDR2 FQGTGA. Trimming removed 4 bases from V and 3 bases from J, with 11 bases in between. CDR3 length: 14 residues. DNA for the CDR3: TGTGCCAGCAGCTCTACAGCGGCGACAGATACGCAGTATTTT. Translated, it gives CASSSTAATDTQYF.

V is TRBV6-4 and J is TRBJ2-2; 14 bases map to TRBD2. The CDR3 covers 17 residues. With 5 bases clipped from V and 7 bases from J, the junction kept 9 bases outside the gene matches. The germline gives CDR1 MRHNA, CDR2 SNTAGT. The chain's CDR3 is CASSPGTSGGPIGELFF. Here the CDR3 DNA reads TGTGCCAGCAGTCCCGGGACTAGCGGGGGACCGATCGGGGAGCTGTTTTTT.

This chain links TRBV4-3 with TRBJ2-7; TRBD1 might be the D (5 bases). The V and J ends lost 4 bases and 2 bases respectively, with 18 bases between them. The CDR3 extends over 16 amino acids. Germline CDR1 LGHNA, CDR2 YSLEER. The CDR3, as DNA: TGCGCCAGCAGCCCCGACAGCCTGACTTCCCCCTACGAGCAGTACTTC. Protein sequence: CASSPDSLTSPYEQYF.

The rearrangement joins TRBV18 to TRBJ2-7; 8 positions match TRBD2. CDR1 KGHSH and CDR2 LQKENI come from the germline V gene. Unmatched junction bases numbered 4, after V lost 0 bases and J lost 3 bases. The CDR3 contains 15 residues. The CDR3 loop is CASSPPAGGFYEQYF. In DNA, the CDR3 is TGTGCCAGCTCACCACCGGCGGGGGGATTCTACGAGCAGTACTTC.

This clone has just one count. The V gene is TRBV6-5, the J gene TRBJ1-5, with TRBD1 matching 7 bases. Trimming at V came to 2 bases and at J to 7 bases, leaving 5 bases not matched to a gene. The CDR3 is 14 residues long. Germline assignment: CDR1 MNHEY and CDR2 SVGAGI. The CDR3 DNA follows: TGTGCCAGCAGTTACAACAGGGGCCAGCAGCCCCAGCATTTT. Translating gives CASSYNRGQQPQHF.

The chain employs TRBV7-2 and TRBJ2-2; D gene ambiguous. CDR3 length equals 11 residues. V gave up 5 bases and J gave up 8 bases, with 6 bases separating them. Germline V CDR1 and CDR2: SGHTA, FQGNSA. The CDR3 nucleotides read TGTGCCAGCAGCCCCTCGGGGGAGCTGTTTTTT. Translation gives CASSPSGELFF.